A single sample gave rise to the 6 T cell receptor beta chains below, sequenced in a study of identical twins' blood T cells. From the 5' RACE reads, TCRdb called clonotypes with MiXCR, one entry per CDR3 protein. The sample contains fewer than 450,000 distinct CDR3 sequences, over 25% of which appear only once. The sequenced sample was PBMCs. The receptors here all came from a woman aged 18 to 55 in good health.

CDR3 loop: CASSLAGTNEKLFF. In DNA form, the CDR3 reads TGTGCCAGCAGCTTAGCAGGGACTAATGAAAAACTGTTTTTT. The gene calls are TRBV5-6 and TRBJ1-4; D is possibly TRBD1 (5 bases). Trimming left V 2 bases short and J 2 bases short, with 7 bases between. Germline V gives CDR1 SGHDT, CDR2 YYEEEE. This CDR3 spans 14 amino acids.

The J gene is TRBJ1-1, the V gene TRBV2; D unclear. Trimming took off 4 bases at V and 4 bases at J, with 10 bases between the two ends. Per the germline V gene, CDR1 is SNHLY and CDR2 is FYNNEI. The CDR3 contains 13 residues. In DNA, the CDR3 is TGTGCCAGCAGTGGCACCAGGTTCACTGAAGCTTTCTTT. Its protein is CASSGTRFTEAFF.

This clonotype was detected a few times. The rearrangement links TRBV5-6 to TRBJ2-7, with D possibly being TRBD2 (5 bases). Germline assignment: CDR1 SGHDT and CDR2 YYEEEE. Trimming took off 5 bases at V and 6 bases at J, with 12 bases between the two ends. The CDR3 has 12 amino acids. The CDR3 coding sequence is TGTGCCAGCAGTCGGACTGCAACCGAGCAGTACTTC. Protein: CASSRTATEQYF.

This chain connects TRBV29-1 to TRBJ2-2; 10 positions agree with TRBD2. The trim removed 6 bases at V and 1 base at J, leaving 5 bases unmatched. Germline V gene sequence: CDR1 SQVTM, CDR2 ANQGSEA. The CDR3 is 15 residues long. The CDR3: CSVLTSGMNTGELFF. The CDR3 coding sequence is TGCAGCGTCCTAACTAGCGGGATGAACACCGGGGAGCTGTTTTTT.

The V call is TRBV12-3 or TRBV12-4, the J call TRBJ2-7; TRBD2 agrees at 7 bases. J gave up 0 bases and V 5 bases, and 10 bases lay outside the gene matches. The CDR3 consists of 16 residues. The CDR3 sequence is CASSPQASGVSYEQYF. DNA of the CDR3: TGTGCCAGCAGTCCCCAGGCTAGCGGTGTCTCCTACGAGCAGTACTTC.

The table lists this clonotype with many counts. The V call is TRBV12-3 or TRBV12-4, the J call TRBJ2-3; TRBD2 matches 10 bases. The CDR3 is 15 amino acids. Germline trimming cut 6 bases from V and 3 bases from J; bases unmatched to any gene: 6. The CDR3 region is CASSPGLAPTDTQYF. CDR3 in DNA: TGTGCCAGCAGCCCGGGACTAGCGCCTACAGATACGCAGTATTTT.